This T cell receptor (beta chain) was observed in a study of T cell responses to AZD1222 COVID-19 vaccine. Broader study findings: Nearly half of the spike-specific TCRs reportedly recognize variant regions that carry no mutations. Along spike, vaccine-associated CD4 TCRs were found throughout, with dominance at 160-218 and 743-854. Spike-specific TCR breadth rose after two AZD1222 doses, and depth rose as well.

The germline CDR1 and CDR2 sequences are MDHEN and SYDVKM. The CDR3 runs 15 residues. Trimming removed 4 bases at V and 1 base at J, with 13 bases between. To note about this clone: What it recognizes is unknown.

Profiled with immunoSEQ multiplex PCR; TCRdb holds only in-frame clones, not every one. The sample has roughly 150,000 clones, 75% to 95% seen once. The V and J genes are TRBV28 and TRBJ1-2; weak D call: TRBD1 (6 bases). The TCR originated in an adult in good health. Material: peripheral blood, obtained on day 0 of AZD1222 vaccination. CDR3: CASSSRTVYNYGYTF. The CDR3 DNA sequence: TGTGCCAGCAGTTCTCGGACAGTTTATAACTATGGCTACACCTTC.